The 27 T cell receptor beta chains below were found in one sample sequenced in a study of vaccination and CD4 T cells after COVID-19. Treatment described: approximately 9-day PBMC culture with coronavirus spike peptide pools or control peptides (ViraFEST assay). The Oncomine TCR Beta short-read assay was what sequenced the DNA obtained from cultured CD4+ T cells. TCRdb re-analysed the PCR reads in MiXCR, keeping a single row per CDR3 protein. In the table there are more than 20,000 distinct CDR3 sequences, under 55% of which are singletons. These receptors have no known antigen. Sequenced material: CD4+ T cells from blood, cultured in vitro. The receptors here all came from a human donor who had recovered from COVID-19.

The chain combines TRBV11-1 with TRBJ1-1; TRBD1 might be the D (5 bases). The V gene lost 5 bases and the J gene lost 0 bases, with 10 bases spanning the gap. Germline CDR1 reads SGHAT; CDR2 reads FQDESV (reference sequence). The length of the CDR3 is 14 residues. The CDR3 spells CASSQPGMNTEAFF. CDR3 DNA sequence: TGTGCCAGCAGCCAACCAGGGATGAACACTGAAGCTTTCTTT.

This clonotype was detected only a few times. In DNA form, the CDR3 reads TGCAGTGCACGGGACACAGGCACGGGTGAAAAACTGTTTTTT. Protein sequence: CSARDTGTGEKLFF. The V gene is TRBV20-1, the J gene TRBJ1-4; D may be TRBD1 (6 bases). Germline loops: CDR1 DFQATT, CDR2 SNEGSKA (reference sequence). V was clipped by 6 bases and J by 7 bases, with 18 bases between them. The CDR3 totals 14 residues.

This clonotype appeared a few times. The chain joins TRBV10-3 to TRBJ1-1; no firm D call. This CDR3 has 12 amino acids. V gave up 6 bases and J gave up 4 bases, with 9 bases separating them. Germline V gives CDR1 ENHRY, CDR2 SYGVKD. CDR3 nucleotide sequence: TGTGCCATCAGACCCGACGGCACTGAAGCTTTCTTT. Translating gives CAIRPDGTEAFF.

The V and J genes are TRBV27 and TRBJ2-7; TRBD1 matches 8 bases. This CDR3 is 14 amino acids long. The ends lost 2 bases at V and 3 bases at J; junction bases unmatched: 3. Germline CDR1 is MNHEY and CDR2 is SMNVEV (reference sequence). CDR3 DNA sequence: TGTGCCAGCAGTTTAGCGGACAGGGTCTACGAGCAGTACTTC. Its protein is CASSLADRVYEQYF.

A single count supports this clonotype. The rearrangement joins TRBV20-1 to TRBJ2-7; perhaps TRBD1 as D (6 bases). The CDR3 covers 12 residues. Germline V gives CDR1 DFQATT, CDR2 SNEGSKA (reference sequence). V dropped 3 bases and J dropped 3 bases, with 9 bases sitting between them. CDR3 sequence: CSARLQGYEQYF. As DNA, the CDR3 is TGCAGTGCTAGGCTACAGGGCTACGAGCAGTACTTC.

This clonotype occurred a few times. CDR3 in amino acids: CASILRVGGGYTF. The CDR3 bases are TGTGCCAGCATCTTAAGGGTCGGGGGTGGCTACACCTTC. J is TRBJ1-2 and V is TRBV2, with a weak D call TRBD1 (5 bases). The CDR3 runs 13 residues. Trimming pared 7 bases from V and 7 bases from J, leaving 16 bases between. The germline V gene has CDR1 SNHLY and CDR2 FYNNEI.

This chain uses TRBV12-3 or TRBV12-4 with TRBJ1-5, with TRBD1 matching over 7 bases. V dropped 5 bases and J dropped 0; count of bases not matched to a gene: 4. The length of the CDR3 is 15 residues. In DNA form, the CDR3 reads TGTGCCAGCAGTCCACAGGGGATTAGCAATCAGCCCCAGCATTTT. This sequence encodes CASSPQGISNQPQHF.

The rearrangement uses TRBV28 and TRBJ2-7; weak D call: TRBD1 (6 bases). Trimming took off 2 bases at V and 8 bases at J, with 16 bases between the two ends. In germline, CDR1 is MDHEN, CDR2 SYDVKM. The CDR3 spans 14 residues. As DNA, the CDR3 is TGTGCCAGCAGTTTAACCCAAGAGGGGACAAAGCAGTACTTC. The encoded protein is CASSLTQEGTKQYF.

V is TRBV11-3 and J is TRBJ1-1, with TRBD1 identical over 8 bases. Germline values: CDR1 SGHNT, CDR2 YENEEA. V was pared by 5 bases and J by 2 bases, with 10 bases of the junction left unmatched. This CDR3 spans 16 amino acids. This chain's CDR3 is CASSPRSGGANTEAFF. The CDR3 nucleotides are TGTGCCAGCAGCCCTAGGTCAGGGGGCGCAAACACTGAAGCTTTCTTT.

CDR3: CASSPQGLVGTGELFF. The CDR3 DNA follows: TGTGCCAGCAGCCCACAGGGACTAGTCGGCACCGGGGAGCTGTTTTTT. The chain recombines TRBV9 with TRBJ2-2, with 8 bases that match TRBD2. CDR3 length: 16 residues. Germline V CDR1 and CDR2: SGDLS, YYNGEE. J gave up 4 bases and V 4 bases, and 9 bases lay outside the gene matches.

This sequence joins TRBV6-5 and TRBJ2-7; unclear D gene. V lost 2 bases to trimming and J lost 0 bases, with 11 bases between them. The CDR3 length is 15 residues. Germline V gene lookup returns CDR1 MNHEY and CDR2 SVGAGI. The CDR3 sequence is CASSYLSASSYEQYF. The CDR3 coding sequence is TGTGCCAGCAGTTACCTCTCGGCTAGCTCCTACGAGCAGTACTTC.

The chain combines TRBV6-2 or TRBV6-3 with TRBJ2-3; 7 bases are a match to TRBD2. V was clipped by 0 bases and J by 3 bases; unmatched bases: 6. The length of the CDR3 is 16 residues. From germline, CDR1 is MNHEY and CDR2 SVGEGT. CDR3 sequence (DNA): TGTGCCAGCAGTTACTCGAGGCGGGAGACTACAGATACGCAGTATTTT. Encoded protein: CASSYSRRETTDTQYF.

This clonotype is medium-sized within its sample. The chain recombines TRBV7-2 with TRBJ1-2; 9 bases line up with TRBD1. CDR1 is SGHTA, CDR2 FQGNSA, per germline. The trim removed 5 bases at V and 5 bases at J, leaving 3 bases unmatched. The length of the CDR3 is 13 residues. The CDR3 loop reads CASSPGQGYGYTF. CDR3 DNA sequence: TGTGCCAGCAGCCCCGGACAGGGGTATGGCTACACCTTC.

This clonotype was found a few times. The chain joins TRBV6-5 to TRBJ2-7; D is uncertain. The V and J ends lost 4 bases and 0 bases respectively, with 13 bases between them. CDR1 is MNHEY and CDR2 is SVGAGI in the germline V gene. The CDR3 loop spans 15 amino acids. CDR3 DNA sequence: TGTGCCAGCAGTTCCTATAGACCGAGCTCCTACGAGCAGTACTTC. Its protein is CASSSYRPSSYEQYF.

This clonotype was recorded a few times. This chain joins TRBV11-3 and TRBJ2-7; D gene uncertain. The germline CDR1 and CDR2 sequences are SGHNT and YENEEA. V was trimmed by 3 bases and J by 2 bases, leaving 11 bases between them. The CDR3 covers 14 residues. This chain's CDR3 is CASSFSLSTYEQYF. The CDR3 nucleotides are TGTGCCAGCAGCTTCTCCCTCTCCACCTACGAGCAGTACTTC.

This clonotype was counted once. The V gene is TRBV4-3, the J gene TRBJ2-2; D is uncertain. The V end lost 3 bases, the J end lost 4 bases, and 12 bases lay between the germline ends. The length of the CDR3 is 15 residues. Germline V gene data show CDR1 as LGHNA and CDR2 as YSLEER. The CDR3 loop is CASSHSDGFTGELFF. For the CDR3, the DNA is TGCGCCAGCAGCCACTCGGATGGATTCACCGGGGAGCTGTTTTTT.

The V gene is TRBV7-2, the J gene TRBJ1-5, with TRBD1 identical over 9 bases. The V and J ends lost 4 bases and 2 bases, in that order; junction bases with no gene match: 9. The germline V gene encodes CDR1 SGHTA and CDR2 FQGNSA. CDR3 length equals 17 residues. In DNA form, the CDR3 reads TGTGCCAGCAGCTCGGGATCACAGGGGGCTGGCAATCAGCCCCAGCATTTT. This codes for CASSSGSQGAGNQPQHF.

This clonotype was seen a handful of times. The rearrangement joins TRBV7-8 to TRBJ1-6; 8 nucleotides line up with TRBD1. Trimming cost V 5 bases and J 5 bases; bases outside gene matches: 8. This CDR3 comprises 16 residues. CDR1 is SGHVS, CDR2 FQNEAQ, per germline. Written as DNA, the CDR3 is TGTGCCAGCAGCCAAACCAGGGGGCGAAATAATTCACCCCTCCACTTT. It yields the protein CASSQTRGRNNSPLHF.

The sample holds a few counts of this clonotype. V and J are TRBV6-5 and TRBJ1-2; a weak D match, TRBD1 (6 bases). V was trimmed by 1 base and J by 4 bases, leaving 13 bases between them. This CDR3 region has 15 residues. Germline V lookup: CDR1 MNHEY, CDR2 SVGAGI. The CDR3 DNA reads as TGTGCCAGCAGTTACTACGGGGGCTGGCCCTATGGCTACACCTTC. Encoded protein: CASSYYGGWPYGYTF.

The gene calls are TRBV5-3 and TRBJ1-2; D perhaps matches TRBD1 (5 bases). TRBV5-3 is reported as an ORF; its role is uncertain. Trimming pared 4 bases from V and 5 bases from J, leaving 6 bases between. The CDR3 spans 11 residues. The CDR3 DNA reads TGTGCCAGAAGCGGGGGGTATGGCTACACCTTC. Its translation is CARSGGYGYTF.

The chain uses TRBV20-1 and TRBJ1-1; 8 bases map to TRBD1. The CDR3 runs to 13 residues. Germline CDR1 is DFQATT and CDR2 is SNEGSKA (reference sequence). V trimming: 6 bases; J trimming: 5 bases; junction bases outside the gene matches: 8. The chain's CDR3 is CSAPTGGRTEAFF. CDR3 coding DNA: TGCAGTGCCCCAACAGGGGGTCGAACTGAAGCTTTCTTT.

This chain links TRBV4-2 with TRBJ1-6; D is possibly TRBD1 (5 bases). This CDR3 is built from 14 residues. The V and J ends lost 5 bases and 8 bases respectively, with 13 bases between them. Germline V CDR1 and CDR2: LGHNA, YNFKEQ. The CDR3 protein is CASSLGQADSPLHF. CDR3 in DNA: TGTGCCAGCAGCTTGGGGCAGGCAGATTCACCCCTCCACTTT.

This chain uses TRBV28 with TRBJ2-5, with no clear D. V lost 3 bases to trimming and J lost 5 bases, with 13 bases between them. The CDR3 runs 14 residues. Germline values: CDR1 MDHEN, CDR2 SYDVKM. Here the CDR3 reads CASSFRVGEETQYF. DNA for the CDR3: TGTGCCAGCAGTTTTAGGGTAGGAGAGGAGACCCAGTACTTC.

The J gene is TRBJ2-7, the V gene TRBV6-5; 9 positions match TRBD1. V shed 4 bases and J 7 bases; nucleotides not matched to a gene: 8. The CDR3 is 14 residues long. Germline CDR1 is MNHEY and CDR2 is SVGAGI. This CDR3 is CASSSGQGTGEQYF. Written as DNA, the CDR3 is TGTGCCAGCAGTTCGGGACAGGGTACGGGGGAGCAGTACTTC.

The chain links TRBV20-1 to TRBJ1-5, with 9 bases aligning to TRBD1. The CDR3 runs to 14 residues. V shed 5 bases and J 4 bases; nucleotides not matched to a gene: 6. CDR1 and CDR2 (germline): DFQATT, SNEGSKA (reference sequence). CDR3: CSAGQGRANQPQHF. The CDR3 DNA reads as TGCAGTGCTGGACAGGGGCGGGCTAATCAGCCCCAGCATTTT.

This clonotype is termed medium-sized. This chain connects TRBV20-1 to TRBJ1-5, with D unclear. Germline V lookup: CDR1 DFQATT, CDR2 SNEGSKA (reference sequence). The ends were cut back, 0 bases at V and 4 bases at J, with 13 bases in the middle. CDR3 length: 15 amino acids. The CDR3 DNA sequence: TGCAGTGCTAGAGATATGAGGTCGGATAATCAGCCCCAGCATTTT. This translates into CSARDMRSDNQPQHF.

J is TRBJ2-5 and V is TRBV24-1; either TRBD1 or TRBD2 may fit D (5 bases each). Germline CDR1 reads KGHDR; CDR2 reads SFDVKD. The V end lost 6 bases, the J end lost 4 bases, and 8 bases lay between the germline ends. The CDR3 covers 12 residues. CDR3 nucleotides: TGTGCCACCAGTTGGGGGAGAGAGACCCAGTACTTC. Translation gives CATSWGRETQYF.